These 15 T cell receptor beta chains came from one sample sequenced in a study of T cells in Graves' hyperthyroidism and ophthalmopathy. TCR beta CDR3 regions were amplified from RNA transcripts. The HTBI primer set was used in a first-round RT-PCR of the TCR CDR3. TCRdb itself ran the multiplex PCR reads through MiXCR, one entry per CDR3 protein. The table lists 600,000 to 700,000 distinct CDR3 sequences, just under 45% of them singletons. The sequenced sample was peripheral blood or thyroid tissue (not recorded which). The receptors were gathered from an adult man with Graves' disease, either hyperthyroidism or ophthalmopathy (not recorded which).

This clonotype was picked up many times. This chain joins TRBV10-3 and TRBJ1-1; possible D gene TRBD1, 6 bases. V lost 4 bases to trimming and J lost 5 bases, with 17 bases between them. There are 15 residues in the CDR3. The germline V gene has CDR1 ENHRY and CDR2 SYGVKD. CDR3 protein: CAISGGQSGGTEAFF. The CDR3, as DNA: TGTGCCATCAGTGGTGGACAGTCCGGAGGTACTGAAGCTTTCTTT.

This clonotype was detected a few times. The junction and the germline gene differ at one end; a read error may be behind it. This sequence joins TRBV5-1 and TRBJ1-6; 7 positions agree with TRBD1. CDR1 is SGHRS, CDR2 YFSETQ, per germline. The CDR3 has 14 residues. CDR3 sequence: CASSLGQLNSPLHF. Written as DNA, the CDR3 is TGTGCCAGCAGTCTGGGACAGCTTAATTCACCCCTCCACTTT.

On this clonotype: This clone may be a read error of a much larger clone one base away. The gene calls are TRBV10-3 and TRBJ1-1, with D perhaps TRBD1 (6 bases). CDR3 length: 14 residues. CDR1 ENHRY and CDR2 SYGVKD come from the germline V gene. V shed 4 bases and J shed 5 bases, with 14 bases lying between them. The CDR3 nucleotides are TGTGCCATCAGTGCACAGGGAAGGGGGACTGAAGCTTTCTTT. Encoded protein: CAISAQGRGTEAFF.

The chain is built from TRBV3-1 and TRBJ2-7; D uncertain. Per the germline V gene, CDR1 is LGHDT and CDR2 is YNNKEL (reference sequence). This CDR3 is built from 17 residues. Trimming cost V 1 base and J 5 bases, with 21 bases left between them. CDR3 DNA sequence: TGTGCCAGCAGCCAAGGGCCCCCAGTCAATGGAGTCCACGAGCAGTACTTC. Protein product: CASSQGPPVNGVHEQYF.

This clonotype was recorded many times. The gene calls are TRBV7-9 and TRBJ2-7, with D perhaps matching TRBD1 or TRBD2 (5 bases each). Germline CDR1 reads SEHNR; CDR2 reads FQNEAQ (reference sequence). Trimming took off 1 base at V and 5 bases at J, with 6 bases between the two ends. This CDR3 contains 12 residues. The CDR3 nucleotides read TGTGCCAGCAGCTTAGTGGGGGACGAGCAGTACTTC. Its translation: CASSLVGDEQYF.

There are many counts of this clonotype. J is TRBJ1-3 and V is TRBV20-1, with a weak D call TRBD1 (5 bases). V was clipped by 4 bases and J by 4 bases, with 8 bases between them. The CDR3 covers 12 residues. In germline, CDR1 is DFQATT, CDR2 SNEGSKA (reference sequence). CDR3 nucleotides: TGCAGTGCTACGACAGCGGGAAACACCATATATTTT. Encoded protein: CSATTAGNTIYF.

The CDR3 sequence: CASSVGASGIRETQYF. CDR3 sequence (DNA): TGTGCCAGCAGCGTAGGAGCTAGCGGGATCCGCGAGACCCAGTACTTC. The chain has TRBV9 and TRBJ2-5; 9 bases map to TRBD2. The CDR3 extends over 16 amino acids. Unmatched junction bases numbered 8, after V lost 0 bases and J lost 5 bases. CDR1 and CDR2 from the germline V gene are SGDLS and YYNGEE. The full variable domain, its missing parts supplied by reference TRBV9 and TRBJ2-5, is DSGVTQTPKHLITATGQRVTLRCSPRSGDLSVYWYQQSLDQGLQFLIQYYNGEERAKGNILERFSAQQFPDLHSELNLSSLELGDSALYFCASSVGASGIRETQYFGPGTRLLVL.

This clonotype was picked up one time. The chain uses TRBV7-2 and TRBJ2-5; tentatively, D is TRBD1 or TRBD2 (5 bases each). Trimming stripped 5 bases from V and 5 bases from J, with 18 bases between. Per the germline V gene, CDR1 is SGHTA and CDR2 is FQGNSA. This CDR3 has 15 residues. CDR3 residues: CASSEGTAGAETQYF. DNA of the CDR3: TGTGCCAGCAGCGAAGGGACGGCTGGGGCCGAGACCCAGTACTTC.

V is TRBV20-1 and J is TRBJ1-2, with 7 positions matching TRBD1. Germline V gives CDR1 DFQATT, CDR2 SNEGSKA (reference sequence). J gave up 12 bases and V 0 bases, and 13 bases lay outside the gene matches. The CDR3 has 14 residues. CDR3 sequence (DNA): TGCAGTGCTAGAGATTTGGAAGACAGGGAGGGGAACACCTTC. Translation gives CSARDLEDREGNTF.

This clonotype was seen many times. This chain connects TRBV20-1 to TRBJ2-5, with 7 positions matching TRBD2. This CDR3 region has 14 residues. Germline V lookup: CDR1 DFQATT, CDR2 SNEGSKA (reference sequence). Trimming at V came to 6 bases and at J to 4 bases, leaving 11 bases not matched to a gene. The CDR3 DNA follows: TGCAGTGCGACAAAGGGACTAAGTGTAGAGACCCAGTACTTC. Translation: CSATKGLSVETQYF.

This clonotype was seen repeatedly, ten times or more. The V gene is TRBV5-6, the J gene TRBJ2-7; D uncertain. Germline assignment: CDR1 SGHDT and CDR2 YYEEEE. This CDR3 has 14 residues. V was clipped by 0 bases and J by 3 bases, with 10 bases between them. The CDR3 here is CASSLAMQDYEQYF. The CDR3 DNA reads TGTGCCAGCAGCTTGGCCATGCAAGACTACGAGCAGTACTTC.

This clonotype was seen ten or more times. CDR3 amino acids: CASSTTGGSPLHF. For the CDR3, the DNA is TGTGCCAGCAGTACCACAGGGGGTTCACCCCTCCACTTT. The chain employs TRBV6-4 and TRBJ1-6; TRBD1 agrees at 8 bases. The CDR3 sequence is 13 residues long. The germline V gene has CDR1 MRHNA and CDR2 SNTAGT. V trimming: 5 bases; J trimming: 9 bases; junction bases outside the gene matches: 3.

The V call is TRBV15, the J call TRBJ1-4; 7 bases agree with TRBD1. Germline-derived CDR1 and CDR2 are LNHNV and YYDKDF (reference sequence). The V and J ends lost 0 bases and 9 bases, in that order; junction bases with no gene match: 4. The CDR3 covers 14 residues. The CDR3 DNA is TGTGCCACCAGCAGAGATCCGACAGGGAAAAAACTGTTTTTT. This translates into CATSRDPTGKKLFF. Full variable domain (outside the CDR3, taken from reference TRBV15 and TRBJ1-4): DAMVIQNPRYQVTQFGKPVTLSCSQTLNHNVMYWYQQKSSQAPKLLFHYYDKDFNNEADTPDNFQSRRPNTSFCFLDIRSPGLGDTAMYLCATSRDPTGKKLFFGSGTQLSVL.

The table lists this clonotype with a few counts. This chain connects TRBV20-1 to TRBJ1-5, with D possibly TRBD1 on 5 matching bases. Deletions cut 5 bases from V and 7 bases from J, with 15 bases between. The CDR3 runs to 13 residues. Germline CDR1 DFQATT, CDR2 SNEGSKA (reference sequence). CDR3 protein: CSAWRVGGQPQHF. The DNA for the CDR3 is TGCAGTGCTTGGAGGGTCGGGGGACAGCCCCAGCATTTT.

Turning to this clonotype: A read error may be the cause here, since a much bigger clone is one base away. The rearrangement links TRBV7-9 to TRBJ1-1; D unresolved. Per germline, CDR1 SEHNR and CDR2 FQNEAQ (reference sequence). Trimming took off 6 bases at V and 6 bases at J, with 14 bases between the two ends. This CDR3 contains 13 residues. CDR3 nucleotide sequence: TGTGCCAGCAGTTCAGCAGGATTCCCTGAAGCTTTCTTT. Translating gives CASSSAGFPEAFF.